The 17 T cell receptor beta chains below were found in one sample sequenced in a study of blood T cell repertoires in COVID-19. Generated by immunoSEQ multiplex PCR, the TCRdb table keeps only in-frame clones and is missing some. The sample lists some 250,000 clones, 88% occurring once. Sequencing used peripheral blood. The source is a woman aged 25 to 45 with acute or convalescent COVID-19.

V is TRBV10-3 and J is TRBJ2-2; TRBD1 is a possible D gene (5 bases). Deletions cut 7 bases from V and 2 bases from J, with 14 bases between. CDR1 and CDR2 from the germline V gene are ENHRY and SYGVKD. The CDR3 contains 15 residues. The CDR3: CAITSQGRNTGELFF. The CDR3 bases are TGTGCCATCACGTCCCAGGGCAGAAACACCGGGGAGCTGTTTTTT.

The rearrangement uses TRBV2 and TRBJ2-1, with 8 positions matching TRBD2. This CDR3 contains 15 residues. The germline V gene encodes CDR1 SNHLY and CDR2 FYNNEI. V shed 6 bases and J 0 bases; nucleotides not matched to a gene: 4. The CDR3 DNA reads TGTGCCAGCAGGGATAGCGGGATCTCCTACAATGAGCAGTTCTTC. Encoded protein: CASRDSGISYNEQFF.

In its sample, this clone was seen once. The CDR3 spells CASRDFGPAYGYTF. The CDR3 DNA follows: TGTGCCAGCAGGGACTTTGGACCAGCCTATGGCTACACCTTC. V gene TRBV6-5 combines with J gene TRBJ1-2; the D is unclear. V was trimmed by 6 bases and J by 4 bases, leaving 15 bases between them. CDR3 size: 14 residues. The germline V gene encodes CDR1 MNHEY and CDR2 SVGAGI.

The V call is TRBV12-3 or TRBV12-4, the J call TRBJ2-5; no clear D gene. Trimming took off 3 bases at V and 3 bases at J, with 8 bases between the two ends. The CDR3 covers 13 residues. CDR3 sequence (DNA): TGTGCCAGCAGTTTCGTAGCAAAAGAGACCCAGTACTTC. Translation gives CASSFVAKETQYF.

V and J are TRBV19 and TRBJ1-1, with 9 bases identical to TRBD1. Germline V gene lookup returns CDR1 LNHDA and CDR2 SQIVND (reference sequence). This CDR3 region has 16 residues. The V segment lost 2 bases and the J segment 7 bases; nucleotides outside the gene matches: 11. The CDR3 loop is CASSIRGQGRIHEAFF. The CDR3 nucleotides are TGTGCCAGTAGTATAAGGGGACAGGGAAGGATCCATGAAGCTTTCTTT.

V and J are TRBV5-1 and TRBJ1-6; possibly TRBD1 for D (6 bases). The CDR3 has 17 residues. Germline values: CDR1 SGHRS, CDR2 YFSETQ. V lost 4 bases and J lost 10, with 24 bases in between. CDR3 in amino acids: CASSPYARQADTSPLHF. CDR3 DNA: TGCGCCAGCAGCCCTTACGCCCGACAGGCAGACACCTCACCCCTCCACTTT.

J is TRBJ2-1 and V is TRBV7-8, with D perhaps TRBD1 (6 bases). Per the germline V gene, CDR1 is SGHVS and CDR2 is FQNEAQ. The CDR3 runs to 12 residues. The V end lost 2 bases, the J end lost 7 bases, and 6 bases lay between the germline ends. The CDR3 DNA reads as TGTGCCAGCAGCTTACAGGGGAATGAGCAGTTCTTC. The encoded protein is CASSLQGNEQFF. Combining the CDR3 with reference TRBV7-8 and TRBJ2-1 gives the whole variable domain GAGVSQSPRYKVAKRGQDVALRCDPISGHVSLFWYQQALGQGPEFLTYFQNEAQLDKSGLPSDRFFAERPEGSVSTLKIQRTQQEDSAVYLCASSLQGNEQFFGPGTRLTVL.

In DNA form, the CDR3 reads TGTGCCAGCAGCTTAGGAGCTGAGCCAGGTGGCTACACCTTC. Residues: CASSLGAEPGGYTF. The chain has TRBV7-2 and TRBJ1-2; no clear D gene. The CDR3 is made up of 14 amino acids. V lost 1 base and J lost 7, with 13 bases in between. CDR1 and CDR2 from the germline V gene are SGHTA and FQGNSA. The whole variable domain, filled in from reference TRBV7-2 and TRBJ1-2, reads GAGVSQSPSNKVTEKGKDVELRCDPISGHTALYWYRQSLGQGLEFLIYFQGNSAPDKSGLPSDRFSAERTGGSVSTLTIQRTQQEDSAVYLCASSLGAEPGGYTFGSGTRLTVV.

The chain combines TRBV19 with TRBJ1-5; 7 positions agree with TRBD1. The CDR3 has 19 amino acids. After removal of 5 bases from V and 0 bases from J, the junction contained 16 bases not matched to a gene. Germline CDR1 LNHDA, CDR2 SQIVND (reference sequence). In DNA form, the CDR3 reads TGTGCCAGTAGTGTCAGCACCCGAGGGACAGCCTATAGCAATCAGCCCCAGCATTTT. This codes for CASSVSTRGTAYSNQPQHF. The full variable domain, completed using reference TRBV19 and TRBJ1-5, is DGGITQSPKYLFRKEGQNVTLSCEQNLNHDAMYWYRQDPGQGLRLIYYSQIVNDFQKGDIAEGYSVSREKKESFPLTVTSAQKNPTAFYLCASSVSTRGTAYSNQPQHFGDGTRLSIL.

The chain employs TRBV30 and TRBJ2-1; tentative D call: TRBD1 (5 bases). The germline V gene encodes CDR1 GTSNPN and CDR2 SVGIG (reference sequence). This CDR3 is 16 amino acids long. V shed 5 bases and J shed 1 base, with 18 bases lying between them. The CDR3 sequence: CAWAQTAIGSYNEQFF. DNA for the CDR3: TGTGCCTGGGCGCAGACAGCCATAGGGTCCTACAATGAGCAGTTCTTC.

This chain connects TRBV29-1 to TRBJ2-5; 10 nucleotides align to TRBD2. CDR3 length equals 12 residues. CDR1 and CDR2 from the germline V gene are SQVTM and ANQGSEA. Unmatched junction bases numbered 3, after V lost 7 bases and J lost 4 bases. The chain's CDR3 is CSAAGGLETQYF. Written as DNA, the CDR3 is TGCAGCGCAGCGGGAGGGCTAGAGACCCAGTACTTC.

The count of this clone is one. The J gene is TRBJ1-1, the V gene TRBV6-5; tentative D call: TRBD1 (6 bases). CDR3 size: 15 residues. The ends were cut back, 4 bases at V and 5 bases at J, with 17 bases in the middle. Germline V CDR1 and CDR2: MNHEY, SVGAGI. The CDR3 DNA is TGTGCCAGCAGTTCCGGGGGGCCGACCAGGACTGAAGCTTTCTTT. It specifies CASSSGGPTRTEAFF.

This chain uses TRBV19 with TRBJ1-1; D unresolved. CDR1 and CDR2 from the germline V gene are LNHDA and SQIVND (reference sequence). The CDR3 extends over 15 amino acids. Trimming removed 3 bases from V and 5 bases from J, with 16 bases in between. The CDR3 sequence: CASSMAMTPGTEAFF. The CDR3 DNA is TGTGCCAGTAGTATGGCGATGACCCCGGGGACTGAAGCTTTCTTT. Filled out from reference TRBV19 and TRBJ1-1, the complete variable domain reads DGGITQSPKYLFRKEGQNVTLSCEQNLNHDAMYWYRQDPGQGLRLIYYSQIVNDFQKGDIAEGYSVSREKKESFPLTVTSAQKNPTAFYLCASSMAMTPGTEAFFGQGTRLTVV.

The rearrangement links TRBV6-4 to TRBJ2-2, with D hard to call. The germline V gene encodes CDR1 MRHNA and CDR2 SNTAGT. The CDR3 contains 13 residues. Trimming took 2 bases from V and 3 from J, leaving 4 bases between them. This CDR3 is CASSDEYTGELFF. In DNA, the CDR3 is TGTGCCAGCAGTGACGAGTACACCGGGGAGCTGTTTTTT.

This clone was observed a single time. V gene TRBV21-1 combines with J gene TRBJ2-7; the table calls TRBD1, which could not be checked here. TRBV21-1 is reported as a pseudogene. The CDR3 is 15 amino acids. The CDR3 loop reads CASRKQGGFWYEQYF. In nucleotides, the CDR3 is TGTGCCAGCAGAAAACAGGGGGGTTTTTGGTACGAGCAGTACTTC.

The chain combines TRBV19 with TRBJ2-7; 9 nucleotides agree with TRBD2. V shed 5 bases and J 2 bases; nucleotides not matched to a gene: 10. Germline CDR1 reads LNHDA; CDR2 reads SQIVND (reference sequence). The CDR3 covers 16 residues. CDR3 protein: CASSSTGLAGTYEQYF. CDR3 bases: TGTGCCAGTAGTTCTACTGGGCTAGCGGGGACCTACGAGCAGTACTTC.

The genes are TRBV5-1 and TRBJ1-1; a possible D gene is TRBD1 (6 bases). Trimming removed 4 bases at V and 1 base at J, with 14 bases between. Germline-derived CDR1 and CDR2 are SGHRS and YFSETQ. This CDR3 region has 15 residues. The CDR3 DNA reads as TGCGCCAGCAGCGTAGGGACACGGGGGAACACTGAAGCTTTCTTT. As protein: CASSVGTRGNTEAFF. The whole variable domain, remainder taken from reference TRBV5-1 and TRBJ1-1, is KAGVTQTPRYLIKTRGQQVTLSCSPISGHRSVSWYQQTPGQGLQFLFEYFSETQRNKGNFPGRFSGRQFSNSRSEMNVSTLELGDSALYLCASSVGTRGNTEAFFGQGTRLTVV.